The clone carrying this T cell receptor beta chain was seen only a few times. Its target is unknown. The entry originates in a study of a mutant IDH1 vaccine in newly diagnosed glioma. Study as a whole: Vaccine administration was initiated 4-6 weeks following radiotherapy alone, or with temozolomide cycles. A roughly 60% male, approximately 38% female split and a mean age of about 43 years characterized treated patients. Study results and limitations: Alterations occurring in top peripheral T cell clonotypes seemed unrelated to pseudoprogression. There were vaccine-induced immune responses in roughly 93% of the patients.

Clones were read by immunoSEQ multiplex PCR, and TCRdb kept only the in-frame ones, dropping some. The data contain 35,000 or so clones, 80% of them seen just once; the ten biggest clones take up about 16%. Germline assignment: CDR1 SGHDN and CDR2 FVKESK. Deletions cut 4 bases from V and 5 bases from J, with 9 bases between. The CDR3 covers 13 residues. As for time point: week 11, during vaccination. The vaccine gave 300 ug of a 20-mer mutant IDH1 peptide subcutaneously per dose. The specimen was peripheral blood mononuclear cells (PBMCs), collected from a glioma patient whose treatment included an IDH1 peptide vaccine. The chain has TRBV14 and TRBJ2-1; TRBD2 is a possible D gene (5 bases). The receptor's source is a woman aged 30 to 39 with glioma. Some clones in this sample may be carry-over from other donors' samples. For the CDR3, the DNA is TGTGCCAGCAGCCCTGGGAGCCACAATGAGCAGTTCTTC. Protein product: CASSPGSHNEQFF. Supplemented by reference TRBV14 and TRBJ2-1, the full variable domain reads EAGVTQFPSHSVIEKGQTVTLRCDPISGHDNLYWYRRVMGKEIKFLLHFVKESKQDESGMPNNRFLAERTGGTYSTLKVQPAELEDSGVYFCASSPGSHNEQFFGPGTRLTVL.